The rows below give T cell receptor beta chains drawn from one sample of a study of cytomegalovirus exposure and HLA in healthy donors. Produced via immunoSEQ multiplex PCR; TCRdb's table is partial and in-frame only. Among approximately 160,000 clones, 65% to 80% were seen once, and the ten largest hold 1.5% to 2%. The sample taken for sequencing was PBMCs. These TCRs come from a woman in her twenties or thirties in good health and CMV-seronegative. Both conserved end residues are part of each CDR3. The D gene is left open where the match is weak. A clone size is listed for some rows: how often the clone was seen (once, few, many), or a class if it is expanded.

size | J | D | V | CDR3 | DNA
few | TRBJ1-5 | NA | TRBV5-8 | CASSLGGDQPQHF | TGTGCCAGCAGCCTTGGGGGGGATCAGCCCCAGCATTTT
many | TRBJ2-7 | NA | TRBV5-1 | CASSLPRGGGLSTYEQYF | TGCGCCAGCAGCTTGCCCCGGGGAGGGGGACTTTCGACCTACGAGCAGTACTTC
few | TRBJ2-5 | NA | TRBV11-3 | CASSLGRQGFQETQYF | TGTGCCAGCAGCTTAGGCCGCCAGGGCTTCCAAGAGACCCAGTACTTC
NA | TRBJ2-5 | TRBD2 | TRBV25-1 | CASSEPRGDDGTQYF | TGTGCCAGCAGTGAACCGCGGGGGGACGATGGGACCCAGTACTTC
NA | TRBJ2-1 | TRBD2 | TRBV9 | CASREHLLAGGYYNEQFF | TGTGCCAGCAGAGAACACCTTTTAGCGGGAGGTTATTACAATGAGCAGTTCTTC
NA | TRBJ1-5 | TRBD1 | TRBV7-8 | CASSQGTVHQPQHF | TGTGCCAGCAGCCAAGGGACAGTTCATCAGCCCCAGCATTTT
NA | TRBJ1-2 | NA | TRBV2 | CASSVGFYGYTF | TGTGCCAGCAGTGTCGGGTTCTATGGCTACACCTTC
NA | TRBJ1-2 | NA | TRBV29-1 | CSAETANYGYTF | TGCAGCGCAGAGACAGCTAACTATGGCTACACCTTC
once | TRBJ2-6 | NA | TRBV9 | CASSVLGSGANVLTF | TGTGCCAGCAGCGTACTAGGCTCTGGGGCCAACGTCCTGACTTTC
NA | TRBJ1-2 | NA | TRBV28 | CASSLVGQLQVPNYGYTF | TGTGCCAGCAGTTTGGTGGGGCAACTCCAAGTCCCTAACTATGGCTACACCTTC
once | TRBJ2-3 | NA | TRBV20-1 | CSAREVDTQYF | TGCAGTGCTAGGGAGGTGGATACGCAGTATTTT
few | TRBJ2-7 | TRBD1 | TRBV19 | CASSTDRGKREQYF | TGTGCCAGTAGTACGGACAGGGGAAAGCGCGAGCAGTACTTC
NA | TRBJ2-5 | NA | TRBV5-1 | CASSSQSGFGETQYF | TGCGCCAGCAGTAGTCAATCCGGGTTCGGCGAGACCCAGTACTTC
NA | TRBJ2-7 | TRBD2 | TRBV30 | CAWSVLTTSASAYEQYF | TGTGCCTGGAGTGTTTTAACTACTAGCGCCTCGGCCTACGAGCAGTACTTC
NA | TRBJ1-1 | TRBD1 | TRBV5-4 | CASSFPDRTNTEAFF | TGTGCCAGCAGCTTCCCGGACAGGACTAACACTGAAGCTTTCTTT
NA | TRBJ1-5 | NA | TRBV19 | CASNFAGNQPQHF | TGTGCCAGTAACTTTGCTGGTAATCAGCCCCAGCATTTT
NA | TRBJ2-5 | TRBD2 | TRBV18 | CASSLAGGLQETQYF | TGTGCCAGCTCCCTAGCGGGAGGCCTCCAAGAGACCCAGTACTTC
NA | TRBJ1-2 | TRBD1 | TRBV10-3 | CAISLDRVSYGYTF | TGTGCCATCAGTCTGGACAGGGTTAGCTATGGCTACACCTTC
few | TRBJ1-1 | NA | TRBV29-1 | CNGVTLTEAFF | TGCAACGGGGTCACGCTCACTGAAGCTTTCTTT
once | TRBJ2-3 | NA | TRBV30 | CAWSVRASTPFTDTQYF | TGTGCCTGGAGTGTACGAGCTAGTACCCCGTTCACAGATACGCAGTATTTT
NA | TRBJ1-2 | TRBD1 | TRBV27 | CASSRTGVGENYGYTF | TGTGCCAGCAGTCGGACAGGGGTCGGGGAAAACTATGGCTACACCTTC
few | TRBJ2-5 | NA | TRBV29-1 | CSVNRQLQETQYF | TGCAGCGTTAACCGACAGCTCCAAGAGACCCAGTACTTC
NA | TRBJ2-5 | TRBD1 | TRBV5-1 | CASSLAQGARETQYF | TGCGCCAGCAGCTTGGCACAGGGGGCCCGGGAGACCCAGTACTTC
NA | TRBJ2-7 | TRBD2 | TRBV28 | CASRPGGSRGHEQYF | TGTGCCAGCAGGCCGGGGGGAAGTAGAGGGCACGAGCAGTACTTC
few | TRBJ1-4 | TRBD1 | TRBV28 | CASRPDRGRAGYEKLFF | TGTGCCAGCAGACCGGACAGGGGGCGCGCGGGGTATGAAAAACTGTTTTTT
few | TRBJ1-1 | NA | TRBV19 | CASSNRPDRQNTEAFF | TGTGCCAGTAGTAATCGCCCGGACAGACAGAACACTGAAGCTTTCTTT
NA | TRBJ1-2 | NA | TRBV18 | CASSPETDVSYTF | TGTGCCAGCTCACCGGAAACAGATGTGAGCTACACCTTC
NA | TRBJ2-1 | TRBD1 | TRBV9 | CASSVGNRGVF | TGTGCCAGCAGCGTAGGAAACAGGGGGGTCTTC
NA | TRBJ2-5 | TRBD2 | TRBV29-1 | CSVGTSGAQETQYF | TGCAGCGTTGGGACTAGCGGGGCTCAAGAGACCCAGTACTTC
NA | TRBJ2-7 | NA | TRBV29-1 | CSVELVREMAYEQYF | TGCAGCGTTGAACTAGTCCGTGAAATGGCCTACGAGCAGTACTTC
NA | TRBJ2-2 | NA | TRBV27 | CASRGRSGELFF | TGTGCCAGCAGGGGGCGTAGCGGGGAGCTGTTTTTT
NA | TRBJ1-2 | TRBD1 | TRBV7-9 | CASSFRTGDAGGYTF | TGTGCCAGCAGCTTCCGGACAGGGGACGCTGGCGGCTACACCTTC
NA | TRBJ1-1 | NA | TRBV7-9 | CSSSFDSLEAFF | TGTTCCAGCAGCTTTGACAGTCTCGAAGCTTTCTTT
NA | TRBJ1-1 | TRBD1 | TRBV19 | CASSTLQGAVGTEAFF | TGTGCCAGTAGTACTCTTCAGGGGGCGGTTGGCACTGAAGCTTTCTTT
NA | TRBJ1-2 | TRBD1 | TRBV5-1 | CASSLVRQGDGYTF | TGCGCCAGCAGCTTGGTAAGACAGGGGGACGGCTACACCTTC
NA | TRBJ2-3 | NA | TRBV6-1 | CASRIGWAADTQYF | TGTGCCAGCAGAATTGGGTGGGCAGCAGATACGCAGTATTTT
NA | TRBJ2-2 | NA | TRBV9 | CASSPLGGATNTGELFF | TGTGCCAGCAGCCCACTCGGAGGCGCAACGAACACCGGGGAGCTGTTTTTT
NA | TRBJ1-2 | NA | TRBV28 | CASTSRYYGYPF | TGTGCCAGCACCTCCAGATACTATGGCTACCCCTTC
NA | TRBJ2-2 | TRBD1 | TRBV5-1 | CASSPRTGQKTGELFF | TGCGCCAGCAGCCCAAGGACAGGGCAGAAGACCGGGGAGCTGTTTTTT
NA | TRBJ1-1 | TRBD1 | TRBV27 | CASSQGQGWLNTEAFF | TGTGCCAGCAGCCAGGGACAGGGTTGGTTGAACACTGAAGCTTTCTTT
NA | TRBJ2-3 | TRBD2 | TRBV5-4 | CASSHTSGGTDTQYF | TGTGCCAGCAGCCACACGAGCGGGGGCACAGATACGCAGTATTTT
NA | TRBJ1-6 | NA | TRBV7-8 | CASSLGGGGNSPLHF | TGTGCCAGCAGCTTAGGGGGGGGCGGGAATTCACCCCTCCACTTT
NA | TRBJ1-5 | NA | TRBV2 | CASSEIRGWQPQHF | TGTGCCAGCAGTGAAATAAGGGGATGGCAGCCCCAGCATTTT
NA | TRBJ1-2 | NA | TRBV29-1 | CSVQGSWGYTF | TGCAGCGTTCAGGGCTCTTGGGGCTACACCTTC
NA | TRBJ2-2 | NA | TRBV5-1 | CASTLGQGTGELFF | TGCGCCAGCACCCTCGGGCAGGGCACCGGGGAGCTGTTTTTT
NA | TRBJ1-4 | NA | TRBV7-6 | CAGSLSRATNEKLFF | TGTGCCGGCAGCTTGTCGCGTGCAACTAATGAAAAACTGTTTTTT
NA | TRBJ2-7 | NA | TRBV6-1 | CASIGDNDYEQYF | TGTGCCAGCATTGGGGACAACGACTACGAGCAGTACTTC
NA | TRBJ2-1 | TRBD2 | TRBV4-3 | CASSLRKTSGFNEQFF | TGCGCCAGCAGCCTAAGGAAAACTAGCGGGTTTAATGAGCAGTTCTTC